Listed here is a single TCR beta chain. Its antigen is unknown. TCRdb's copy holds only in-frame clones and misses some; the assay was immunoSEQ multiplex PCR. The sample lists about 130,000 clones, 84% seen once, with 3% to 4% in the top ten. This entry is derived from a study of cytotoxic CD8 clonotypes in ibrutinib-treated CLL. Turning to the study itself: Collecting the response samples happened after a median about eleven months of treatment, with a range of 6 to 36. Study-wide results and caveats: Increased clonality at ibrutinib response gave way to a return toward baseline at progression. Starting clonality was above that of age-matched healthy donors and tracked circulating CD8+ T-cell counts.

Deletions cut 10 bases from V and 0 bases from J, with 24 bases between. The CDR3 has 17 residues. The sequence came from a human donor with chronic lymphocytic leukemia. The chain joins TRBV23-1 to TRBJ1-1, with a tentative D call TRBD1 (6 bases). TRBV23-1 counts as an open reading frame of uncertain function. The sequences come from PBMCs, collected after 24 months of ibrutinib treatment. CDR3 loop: CANRLLGAYRMNTEAFF. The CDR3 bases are TGCGCCAACCGCCTGTTGGGGGCATATCGCATGAACACTGAAGCTTTCTTT.